This T cell receptor beta chain was identified in a study of blood T cell repertoires in COVID-19. The germline V and J ends were trimmed by 0 bases and 6 bases, with 21 bases remaining between them. CDR1 SGHDT and CDR2 YYEEEE come from the germline V gene. This CDR3 region has 17 residues. The assay was immunoSEQ multiplex PCR, and TCRdb's table has in-frame clones only and misses some. In the table there are about 250,000 clones, roughly 80% of which are singletons. The specimen was PBMCs or T cells enriched from blood (not recorded which). The chain links TRBV5-6 to TRBJ1-2; TRBD1 might be the D (6 bases). The receptor comes from a man aged 40-49 years who had been exposed to COVID-19. Here the CDR3 DNA reads TGTGCCAGCAGCTTGGAGGCCTCGGGGGGACATATTGATGGCTACACCTTC. The encoded protein is CASSLEASGGHIDGYTF.